A selection of T cell receptor beta chains follows, all from one sample in a study of shared clonotypes between healthy human individuals. The method was immunoSEQ multiplex PCR; TCRdb's version includes in-frame clones alone and lacks a portion of them. The sample shows roughly 1,800,000 clones, roughly 94% of them seen only once. The sample was naive CD8+ T cells sorted from blood. All receptors derive from a man between 18 and 35 years old in good health. Both conserved end residues are part of each CDR3. The D gene is left open where the match is weak.

TRBJ2-1 | TRBD2 | 17 | TRBV7-9 | CASSLGTSGRRGNEQFF | TGTGCCAGCAGCCTCGGGACTAGCGGGAGAAGGGGCAATGAGCAGTTCTTC
TRBJ2-7 | - | 14 | TRBV5-1 | CASSLGAGDYEQYF | TGCGCCAGCAGCTTGGGGGCAGGGGACTACGAGCAGTACTTC
TRBJ2-5 | TRBD2 | 15 | TRBV5-1 | CASSLEVAGVETQYF | TGCGCCAGCAGCTTGGAGGTAGCGGGAGTAGAGACCCAGTACTTC
TRBJ2-7 | TRBD2 | 15 | TRBV19 | CASGLLAGPSYEQYF | TGTGCCAGTGGGCTACTAGCGGGGCCATCCTACGAGCAGTACTTC
TRBJ2-7 | - | 15 | TRBV6-1 | CASSVWRSGDNEQYF | TGTGCCAGCAGTGTCTGGAGAAGTGGGGACAACGAGCAGTACTTC
TRBJ1-5 | TRBD1 | 14 | TRBV6-5 | CASSWTGPNQPQHF | TGTGCCAGCAGTTGGACAGGGCCCAATCAGCCCCAGCATTTT
TRBJ2-7 | TRBD2 | 15 | TRBV4-1 | CASSYGLAGAYEQYF | TGCGCCAGCAGCTATGGACTAGCGGGAGCCTACGAGCAGTACTTC
TRBJ2-3 | TRBD1 | 15 | TRBV30 | CAWLEDREMTDTQYF | TGTGCCTGGCTGGAAGACAGGGAGATGACAGATACGCAGTATTTT
TRBJ1-1 | - | 14 | TRBV6-1 | CASSVIQGRTEAFF | TGTGCCAGCAGTGTAATTCAGGGGCGAACTGAAGCTTTCTTT
TRBJ2-7 | - | 13 | TRBV4-3 | CASSQYQGYEQYF | TGCGCCAGCAGCCAGTACCAGGGATACGAGCAGTACTTC